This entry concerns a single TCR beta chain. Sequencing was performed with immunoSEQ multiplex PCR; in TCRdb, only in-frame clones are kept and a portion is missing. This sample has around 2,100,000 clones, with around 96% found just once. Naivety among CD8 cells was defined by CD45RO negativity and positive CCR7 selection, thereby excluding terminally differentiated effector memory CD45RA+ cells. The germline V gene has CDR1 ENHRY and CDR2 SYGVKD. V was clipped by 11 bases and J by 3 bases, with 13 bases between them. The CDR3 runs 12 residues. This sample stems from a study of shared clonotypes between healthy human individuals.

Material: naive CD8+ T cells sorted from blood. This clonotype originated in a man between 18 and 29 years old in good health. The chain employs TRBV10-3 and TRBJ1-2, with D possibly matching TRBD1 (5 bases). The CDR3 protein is CAVWGGDYGYTF. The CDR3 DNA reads TGTGCCGTCTGGGGGGGGGACTATGGCTACACCTTC.